Listed here are 3 T cell receptor beta chains from one sample, sequenced in a study of T cells in Graves' hyperthyroidism and ophthalmopathy. RNA transcripts provided the source from which TCR beta CDR3 regions were amplified. Carried out on the TCR CDR3, a first-round RT-PCR used the HTBI primer set. TCRdb recomputed calls from the multiplex PCR reads with MiXCR, one row per CDR3 protein. Counted here are 300,000 to 450,000 distinct CDR3 sequences, just under 25% occurring once; the ten biggest clones make up roughly 80%. The specimen sequenced was blood. These receptors came from a man aged 50-59 years with Graves' hyperthyroidism.

The rearrangement uses TRBV6-1 and TRBJ2-7; D unclear. Germline assignment: CDR1 MNHNS and CDR2 SASEGT. This CDR3 has 14 amino acids. Trimming removed 2 bases at V and 3 bases at J, with 11 bases between. The CDR3 loop is CASSEPQTRYEQYF. The CDR3 DNA sequence: TGTGCCAGCAGTGAACCACAGACCCGCTACGAGCAGTACTTC.

CDR3 bases: TGCGCCAGCAGCCAAAAACTAGCGGGAGAGACCCAGTACTTC. This encodes CASSQKLAGETQYF. The chain links TRBV5-1 to TRBJ2-5, with 9 bases aligning to TRBD2. The length of the CDR3 is 14 residues. Germline CDR1 and CDR2: SGHRS and YFSETQ. V was clipped by 4 bases and J by 4 bases; unmatched bases: 5.

In its sample, this clonotype was seen many times. J is TRBJ2-1 and V is TRBV4-1; D is uncertain. The V and J ends lost 6 bases and 3 bases respectively, with 15 bases between them. This CDR3 region has 15 residues. From germline, CDR1 is MGHRA and CDR2 YSYEKL. CDR3 coding DNA: TGCGCCAGCAGTTTCGACCCCGCCAGCTACAATGAGCAGTTCTTC. It translates to CASSFDPASYNEQFF.